This section outlines one T cell receptor (beta chain) sequence together with its context. No antigen is known for it. This specimen belongs to a study of T cell responses to AZD1222 COVID-19 vaccine. Overall study findings and caveats: Along spike, vaccine-associated CD4 TCRs were found throughout, with dominance at 160-218 and 743-854. Donor demographics were predominantly white British with a female majority; clonal diversity may be underestimated.

TCRdb's copy holds only in-frame clones and misses some; the assay was immunoSEQ multiplex PCR. The sample has 75,000 to 100,000 clones, 88% seen once. The CDR3 runs to 18 residues. CDR1 and CDR2 from the germline V gene are SGHVS and FQNEAQ. The V and J ends lost 4 bases and 2 bases, in that order; junction bases with no gene match: 17. V is TRBV7-8 and J is TRBJ2-7, with 7 bases lining up with TRBD2. The receptor's source is an adult in good health. The sequenced sample was peripheral blood, obtained on day 0 of AZD1222 vaccination. DNA for the CDR3: TGTGCCAGCAGCTCGAGGGAGGGAGGGTTAGCGAGAACCTACGAGCAGTACTTC. Its protein is CASSSREGGLARTYEQYF.